What follows describes a single TCR beta chain. Its target is unknown. Germline V CDR1 and CDR2: MNHEY, SVGEGT. The trim removed 7 bases at V and 4 bases at J, leaving 8 bases unmatched. CDR3 length: 14 residues. Per sample, at least 5 micrograms of total RNA were extracted. The sample belongs to a study of blood T cells in healthy people across ages. Study conclusions and caveats: The unknown donor CMV status may have confounded expanded clonotype changes. Diversity estimates from one million T cells were considered underestimates.

Using a J-beta primer mix together with a sample-barcoded 5' primer, a second PCR was run for about 6 to 12 cycles. Each cDNA molecule received a tag from a template-switch adaptor that had 12 random nucleotides. TCRdb re-derived calls from the 5' RACE reads in MiXCR, one entry per CDR3 protein. The sample lists roughly 1.7 million distinct CDR3 sequences; about 35% were seen once. The chain combines TRBV6-2 or TRBV6-3 with TRBJ2-3, with 7 bases aligning to TRBD2. This TCR derives from a woman under 40 in good health. Sequencing was performed on blood. CDR3: CASIRGGAADTQYF. The CDR3 region has the DNA TGTGCCAGCATTCGCGGGGGTGCCGCAGATACGCAGTATTTT.